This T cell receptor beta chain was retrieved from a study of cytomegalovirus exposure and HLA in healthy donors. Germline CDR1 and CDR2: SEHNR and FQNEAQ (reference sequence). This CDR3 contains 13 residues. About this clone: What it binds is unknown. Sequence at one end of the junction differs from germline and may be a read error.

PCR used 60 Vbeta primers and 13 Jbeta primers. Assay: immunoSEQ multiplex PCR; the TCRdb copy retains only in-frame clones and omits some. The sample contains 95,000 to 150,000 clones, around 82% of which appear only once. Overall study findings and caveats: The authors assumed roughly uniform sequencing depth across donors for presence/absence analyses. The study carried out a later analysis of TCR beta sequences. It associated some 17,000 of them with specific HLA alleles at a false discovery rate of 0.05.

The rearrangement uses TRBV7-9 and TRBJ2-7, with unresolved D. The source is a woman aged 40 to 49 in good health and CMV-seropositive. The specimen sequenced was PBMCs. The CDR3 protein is CASRRDSSHEQYF. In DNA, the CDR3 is TGTGCCAGCAGAAGAGACTCCTCCCACGAGCAGTACTTC.